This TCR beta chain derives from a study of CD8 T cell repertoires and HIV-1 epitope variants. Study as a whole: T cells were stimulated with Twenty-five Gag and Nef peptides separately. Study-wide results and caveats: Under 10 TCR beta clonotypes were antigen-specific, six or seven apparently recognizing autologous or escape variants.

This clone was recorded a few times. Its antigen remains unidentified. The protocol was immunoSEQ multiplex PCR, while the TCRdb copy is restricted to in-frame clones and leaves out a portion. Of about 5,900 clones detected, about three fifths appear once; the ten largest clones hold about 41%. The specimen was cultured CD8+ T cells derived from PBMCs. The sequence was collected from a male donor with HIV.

CDR3 in DNA: TGTGCCAGCAGCCCCGACCCACTGGTCCGGCCCCAGCATTTT. It yields the protein CASSPDPLVRPQHF. The chain combines TRBV11-2 with TRBJ1-5; D remains unclear. Trimming shortened V by 5 bases and J by 9 bases, and 17 bases separated the two germline ends. The length of the CDR3 is 14 residues. Germline V lookup: CDR1 SGHAT, CDR2 FQNNGV.